This T cell receptor (beta chain) was profiled in a study of blood T cell repertoires in COVID-19. Study-level information: Acute and convalescent COVID-19 specimens originated in the United States, Italy and Spain. PBMCs, B-cell-depleted T cells, or T cells provided the cDNA or gDNA that made up the material.

Profiling relied on immunoSEQ multiplex PCR, and the TCRdb table lists in-frame clones only, not all of them. The sample yields about 36,000 clones, around four fifths seen once. This receptor was taken from a man aged 50 to 59 with active COVID-19. Sequenced sample: peripheral blood.

This chain's CDR3 is CASSAAIGSTGELFF. The CDR3 DNA is TGTGCCAGCAGCGCCGCGATCGGTTCCACCGGGGAGCTGTTTTTT. The genes are TRBV9 and TRBJ2-2, with D unclear. In germline, CDR1 is SGDLS, CDR2 YYNGEE. V shed 3 bases and J shed 4 bases, with 13 bases lying between them. The CDR3 length is 15 residues.